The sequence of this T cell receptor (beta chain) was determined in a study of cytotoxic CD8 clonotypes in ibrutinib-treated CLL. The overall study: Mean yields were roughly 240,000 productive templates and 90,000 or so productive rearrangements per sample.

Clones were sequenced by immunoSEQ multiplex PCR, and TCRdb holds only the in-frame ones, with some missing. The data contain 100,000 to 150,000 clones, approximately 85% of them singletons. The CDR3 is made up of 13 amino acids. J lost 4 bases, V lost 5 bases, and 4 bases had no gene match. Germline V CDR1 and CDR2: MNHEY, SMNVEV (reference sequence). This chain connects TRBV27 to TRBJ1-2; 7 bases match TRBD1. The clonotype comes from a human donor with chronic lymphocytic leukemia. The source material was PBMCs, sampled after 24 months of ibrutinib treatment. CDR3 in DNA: TGTGCCAGCAGTCTCAGGGGGACCTATGGCTACACCTTC. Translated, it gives CASSLRGTYGYTF.